A single sample is the source of the 6 T cell receptor beta chains below, sequenced in a study of sequential checkpoint blockade in melanoma. This sample's treatment: randomized to nivolumab then ipilimumab (arm A) or the reverse (arm B). TCRdb's copy holds only in-frame clones and misses some; the assay was immunoSEQ multiplex PCR. The sample consists of approximately 12,000 clones, roughly 83% of them appearing once. The source was CD8+ T cells sorted from blood (inferred from file names), collected from a patient given nivolumab and ipilimumab in sequence. The receptors originated from a human donor with melanoma.

Only a few counts were recorded for this clone. This chain joins TRBV10-3 and TRBJ1-2; no definite D call. The CDR3 consists of 14 residues. V lost 0 bases to trimming and J lost 5 bases, with 10 bases between them. The germline V gene has CDR1 ENHRY and CDR2 SYGVKD. This CDR3 is CAISESVTVYGYTF. DNA for the CDR3: TGTGCCATCAGTGAGTCGGTTACGGTTTATGGCTACACCTTC.

In this sample, this clone turned up once. The gene calls are TRBV5-8 and TRBJ1-6; D gene unclear. Germline V gene data show CDR1 as SGHTS and CDR2 as YDEGEE. Trimming shortened V by 2 bases and J by 4 bases, and 10 bases separated the two germline ends. This CDR3 is 15 amino acids long. CDR3 DNA: TGTGCCAGCAGCTTAGACGGCGGTTATAATTCACCCCTCCACTTT. It translates to CASSLDGGYNSPLHF.

The gene calls are TRBV5-1 and TRBJ2-7; the match to TRBD1 covers 11 bases. The germline CDR1 and CDR2 sequences are SGHRS and YFSETQ. The junction had 3 bases not matched to a gene; V was cut back by 3 bases and J by 4 bases. The CDR3 is made up of 14 amino acids. The CDR3 DNA sequence: TGCGCCAGCAGCTGGGGGACAGGGGGGTACGAGCAGTACTTC. Amino acid sequence: CASSWGTGGYEQYF. Looking up the rest from reference TRBV5-1 and TRBJ2-7 gives the full variable domain: KAGVTQTPRYLIKTRGQQVTLSCSPISGHRSVSWYQQTPGQGLQFLFEYFSETQRNKGNFPGRFSGRQFSNSRSEMNVSTLELGDSALYLCASSWGTGGYEQYFGPGTRLTVT.

CDR3 sequence reads: CASSQDRTGTTSGNTIYF. The CDR3 coding sequence is TGCGCCAGCAGCCAAGATAGGACAGGGACAACCTCTGGAAACACCATATATTTT. The genes are TRBV4-3 and TRBJ1-3; 8 nucleotides line up with TRBD1. Germline-derived CDR1 and CDR2 are LGHNA and YSLEER. The CDR3 sequence is 18 residues long. Trimming cost V 0 bases and J 0 bases; bases outside gene matches: 7.

This rearrangement joins TRBV10-3 to TRBJ2-2; 7 bases are a match to TRBD2. The V gene end was trimmed by 2 bases and the J gene end by 3 bases; junction bases not matched to a gene: 12. The CDR3 covers 18 residues. CDR1 and CDR2 from the germline V gene are ENHRY and SYGVKD. CDR3 nucleotide sequence: TGTGCCATCAGTGAGGGAGGACTAGACGGCTCCGACACCGGGGAGCTGTTTTTT. It specifies CAISEGGLDGSDTGELFF.

J is TRBJ2-1 and V is TRBV4-3, with D hard to call. Germline V gene sequence: CDR1 LGHNA, CDR2 YSLEER. This CDR3 has 18 amino acids. Trimming left V 1 base short and J 0 bases short, with 16 bases between. CDR3 sequence reads: CASSQGSPGQSSYNEQFF. The CDR3 nucleotides are TGCGCCAGCAGCCAAGGGAGTCCCGGCCAGAGCTCCTACAATGAGCAGTTCTTC.